Sequencing of this T cell receptor (beta chain) was carried out in a study of blood T cells in healthy people across ages. Whole-study context: The capture of about one barcoded beta molecule per two T cells was achieved by template switching.

General study findings and limits: Shifts in expanded clonotypes may have been confounded by donor CMV status, which was unknown.

This clonotype occurred once. Its antigen is not known. This CDR3 has 15 residues. With 2 bases removed from V and 0 bases from J, the gap between germline ends came to 9 bases. The germline gives CDR1 SNHLY, CDR2 FYNNEI. PCR was performed a second time for roughly 7 to 12 cycles using a sample-barcoded 5' primer and a J-beta primer mix. Every molecule of cDNA carried a tag from a template-switch adaptor with 12 random nucleotides. TCRdb reanalysed the 5' RACE reads using MiXCR and keeps one entry per CDR3 protein. The table has over 700,000 distinct CDR3 sequences, 20% to 30% seen once. The donors, aged roughly 6 to 95, were healthy Caucasians from Russia. The data also belong to a second study, concerning T cells of mothers and their children.

The sequence was collected from a boy aged 5-17 years in good health. Sequencing was performed on blood. V and J are TRBV2 and TRBJ2-3, with unresolved D. The CDR3 DNA reads as TGTGCCAGCAGTGAATTACTCGTTAGCACAGATACGCAGTATTTT. Amino acids: CASSELLVSTDTQYF.